Listed here is a single TCR beta chain. This specimen comes from a study of blood T cell repertoires in COVID-19. Study in general: Sites across the United States, Italy and Spain contributed samples from acute and convalescent COVID-19. T cells, B-cell-depleted T cells, or PBMCs supplied cDNA or gDNA.

J was trimmed by 4 bases and V by 6 bases; bases with no gene match: 3. CDR3 length equals 13 residues. Germline V gene data show CDR1 as MDHEN and CDR2 as SYDVKM. In the authors' workflow: Reference gene primer amplification gave nucleated cell count estimates. The method was immunoSEQ multiplex PCR; TCRdb's version includes in-frame clones alone and lacks a portion of them. Clone size and V and J calls were adopted from that table, with D and trimming inferred from the DNA. The sample has about 100,000 clones, about four fifths seen once. The source material was peripheral blood. The chain links TRBV28 to TRBJ1-5, with TRBD1 matching over 7 bases. This TCR was recovered from a woman in her seventies with acute or convalescent COVID-19. The DNA for the CDR3 is TGTGCCAGCAGACAGGGGTGGAATCAGCCCCAGCATTTT. It is translated as CASRQGWNQPQHF.